These 27 T cell receptor beta chains share one sample of origin, sequenced in a study of relationships among human T cell subsets. TCR alpha and beta CDR3s were amplified from mRNA by semiquantitative ARM-PCR. Tagged nested gene-specific primers were used first, then communal superprimers amplified exponentially. TCRdb re-derived calls from the multiplex PCR reads in MiXCR, one entry per CDR3 protein. There are 10,000 to 15,000 distinct CDR3 sequences in the sample; approximately 67% occur only once, and less than 35% lies in the top ten. After CD25, CD56 and CD294 bead selections, the flow-through was collected as Th1 cells. Material: CD4+ Th1 cells sorted from blood. The receptors shown here come from a middle-aged man in good health.

This sequence joins TRBV14 and TRBJ1-1; 8 nucleotides line up with TRBD1. Unmatched junction bases numbered 12, after V lost 4 bases and J lost 2 bases. Germline CDR1 SGHDN, CDR2 FVKESK. This CDR3 has 17 amino acids. CDR3 DNA sequence: TGTGCCAGCAGCCCCAGACAGGGGTTAAGGAATAACACTGAAGCTTTCTTT. Protein: CASSPRQGLRNNTEAFF.

The rearrangement uses TRBV28 and TRBJ1-1; D call uncertain. Per germline, CDR1 MDHEN and CDR2 SYDVKM. The CDR3 is made up of 13 amino acids. Trimming left V 7 bases short and J 3 bases short, with 12 bases between. The CDR3 sequence is CASIPSSYTEAFF. In nucleotides, the CDR3 is TGTGCCAGCATTCCCTCCAGCTACACTGAAGCTTTCTTT.

This clonotype was found once. This chain connects TRBV20-1 to TRBJ2-7; D gene ambiguous. Germline V CDR1 and CDR2: DFQATT, SNEGSKA (reference sequence). The CDR3 runs to 16 residues. V was trimmed by 2 bases and J by 2 bases, leaving 19 bases between them. The CDR3 here is CSARLTRVATPYEQYF. CDR3 DNA: TGCAGTGCTAGACTAACCAGAGTAGCCACTCCCTACGAGCAGTACTTC.

This rearrangement joins TRBV4-1 to TRBJ2-2; D ambiguous. This CDR3 contains 16 residues. Per germline, CDR1 MGHRA and CDR2 YSYEKL. Trimming took off 0 bases at V and 1 base at J, with 9 bases between the two ends. The CDR3 nucleotides are TGCGCCAGCAGCCAAGATACCGGTGGGAACACCGGGGAGCTGTTTTTT. Its translation: CASSQDTGGNTGELFF.

V is TRBV7-6 and J is TRBJ2-7; TRBD1 aligns across 9 bases. The CDR3 runs 15 residues. Germline V gives CDR1 SGHVS, CDR2 FNYEAQ. The V segment lost 0 bases and the J segment 0 bases; nucleotides outside the gene matches: 0. The CDR3 sequence: CASSLATGGSYEQYF. The DNA of the CDR3 is TGTGCCAGCAGCTTAGCGACAGGGGGCTCCTACGAGCAGTACTTC. Drawing the rest from reference TRBV7-6 and TRBJ2-7, the complete variable domain is GAGVSQSPRYKVTKRGQDVALRCDPISGHVSLYWYRQALGQGPEFLTYFNYEAQQDKSGLPNDRFSAERPEGSISTLTIQRTEQRDSAMYRCASSLATGGSYEQYFGPGTRLTVT.

In this sample, this clonotype turned up a few times. V is TRBV18 and J is TRBJ2-7, with D perhaps given as TRBD1 or TRBD2 (5 bases each). Germline loops: CDR1 KGHSH, CDR2 LQKENI. Trimming pared 0 bases from V and 3 bases from J, leaving 9 bases between. This CDR3 region has 14 residues. CDR3 amino acids: CASSPPGDRYEQYF. CDR3 in DNA: TGTGCCAGCTCACCACCGGGGGATCGCTACGAGCAGTACTTC.

This chain uses TRBV27 with TRBJ2-7; 7 bases map to TRBD2. V lost 4 bases to trimming and J lost 2 bases; unmatched junction nucleotides: 11. CDR3 length: 16 amino acids. CDR1 MNHEY and CDR2 SMNVEV come from the germline V gene (reference sequence). Here the CDR3 DNA reads TGTGCCAGCAGTTCCCTGGGGGGGAGCCTAGCCTACGAGCAGTACTTC. The encoded protein is CASSSLGGSLAYEQYF.

J is TRBJ2-3 and V is TRBV11-2, with no clear D. V lost 0 bases, J lost 2 bases, and 6 bases lay in between. The germline gives CDR1 SGHAT, CDR2 FQNNGV. This CDR3 region has 14 residues. CDR3 DNA: TGTGCCAGCAGCTTAGAGGGGTACACAGATACGCAGTATTTT. The encoded protein is CASSLEGYTDTQYF.

The table lists this clonotype with a few counts. One end of the junction does not line up with germline, which may come from a read error. V gene TRBV4-2 combines with J gene TRBJ2-1, with 9 bases that match TRBD1. The CDR3 sequence is 14 residues long. The germline CDR1 and CDR2 sequences are LGHNA and YNFKEQ. The CDR3 nucleotides are TGTGCCACCAGCAGGACAGGGGCCTACAATGAGCAGTTCTTC. It codes for CATSRTGAYNEQFF.

The chain uses TRBV4-2 and TRBJ2-7; maybe TRBD2 (6 bases). Looked up from germline, CDR1 is LGHNA and CDR2 is YNFKEQ. The CDR3 covers 14 residues. V was pared by 1 base and J by 5 bases, with 12 bases between. The CDR3 sequence is CASSQVSRGHEQYF. The CDR3 DNA follows: TGTGCCAGCAGCCAAGTTTCGCGGGGCCACGAGCAGTACTTC.

The gene calls are TRBV28 and TRBJ2-7; D is uncertain. Germline values: CDR1 MDHEN, CDR2 SYDVKM. V lost 6 bases to trimming and J lost 3 bases, with 9 bases between them. There are 12 residues in the CDR3. CDR3 DNA sequence: TGTGCCAGCAGAAACCAAAACTACGAGCAGTACTTC. It translates to CASRNQNYEQYF.

The count of this clonotype is one. The rearrangement joins TRBV28 to TRBJ2-3; the D gene is possibly TRBD2 (6 bases). CDR1 is MDHEN and CDR2 is SYDVKM in the germline V gene. V lost 4 bases and J 8 bases, leaving 19 bases between the germline ends. This CDR3 contains 15 residues. CDR3 residues: CASSSPGTWQVTQYF. CDR3 nucleotides: TGTGCCAGCAGTTCCCCCGGGACTTGGCAGGTTACGCAGTATTTT.

This clonotype was detected only a few times. The V and J genes are TRBV16 and TRBJ2-3, with D perhaps matching TRBD1 (5 bases). V was trimmed by 2 bases and J by 3 bases, leaving 6 bases between them. The CDR3 runs 13 residues. In germline, CDR1 is KGHSY, CDR2 FQNENV. The CDR3 DNA follows: TGTGCCAGCAGCCAAAGACAGACAGATACGCAGTATTTT. It specifies CASSQRQTDTQYF.

This clonotype was recorded a few times. The V call is TRBV28, the J call TRBJ1-2; D possibly corresponds to TRBD1 (5 bases). This CDR3 contains 13 residues. Germline CDR1 and CDR2: MDHEN and SYDVKM. Trimming pared 1 base from V and 6 bases from J, leaving 9 bases between. This chain's CDR3 is CASSLYGADGYTF. The CDR3 DNA is TGTGCCAGCAGTTTATACGGGGCGGATGGCTACACCTTC.

This sequence joins TRBV10-2 and TRBJ2-3; 10 positions agree with TRBD2. CDR3 length equals 15 residues. V shed 6 bases and J 1 base; nucleotides not matched to a gene: 4. Germline assignment: CDR1 WSHSY and CDR2 SAAADI. The CDR3 loop is CASRAGTSGTDTQYF. Written as DNA, the CDR3 is TGCGCCAGCAGGGCCGGGACTAGCGGCACAGATACGCAGTATTTT.

This chain connects TRBV11-2 to TRBJ2-3; TRBD1 matches at 11 bases. CDR3 length: 14 residues. Germline CDR1 is SGHAT and CDR2 is FQNNGV. Trimming removed 5 bases from V and 4 bases from J; junction bases left unmatched: 2. Written as DNA, the CDR3 is TGTGCCAGCAGCCAGGGACAGGGGGCAGATACGCAGTATTTT. The encoded protein is CASSQGQGADTQYF.

CDR3 coding DNA: TGTGCCAGCAGTTTACAGTTGCGACGCGGCTACACCTTC. Translating gives CASSLQLRRGYTF. The V call is TRBV28, the J call TRBJ1-2, with D hard to call. The CDR3 has 13 amino acids. V was trimmed by 2 bases and J by 8 bases, leaving 12 bases between them. Germline lookup yields CDR1 MDHEN and CDR2 SYDVKM.

V gene TRBV6-6 combines with J gene TRBJ2-2; maybe TRBD1 (5 bases). The CDR3 consists of 16 residues. V was trimmed by 8 bases and J by 5 bases, leaving 21 bases between them. Germline V gene data show CDR1 as MNHNY and CDR2 as SVGAGI (reference sequence). This CDR3 is CASLRPGGARTGELFF. In DNA, the CDR3 is TGTGCCAGCCTCCGTCCTGGTGGGGCCAGGACCGGGGAGCTGTTTTTT.

Written as DNA, the CDR3 is TGTGCCAGCAGTTATCGGACAATTGAAGCTTTCTTT. Residues: CASSYRTIEAFF. The rearrangement uses TRBV28 and TRBJ1-1; D perhaps matches TRBD1 (5 bases). V dropped 4 bases and J dropped 7 bases, with 10 bases sitting between them. CDR3 length: 12 residues. Germline assignment: CDR1 MDHEN and CDR2 SYDVKM.

This clonotype has a handful of counts. The chain uses TRBV11-2 and TRBJ2-3; 10 nucleotides align to TRBD2. There are 18 residues in the CDR3. The J segment lost 1 base and the V segment lost 1 base, leaving 8 bases of the junction unmatched. Looked up from germline, CDR1 is SGHAT and CDR2 is FQNNGV. The CDR3 bases are TGTGCCAGCAGCTTAGGAGAGCGGGGGGGCCGGGGCACAGATACGCAGTATTTT. It translates to CASSLGERGGRGTDTQYF.

The chain recombines TRBV28 with TRBJ1-2, with D hard to call. This CDR3 region has 14 residues. Looked up from germline, CDR1 is MDHEN and CDR2 is SYDVKM. V lost 1 base, J lost 4 bases, and 10 bases lay in between. In DNA, the CDR3 is TGTGCCAGCAGTTTATTGGGGTCAGCCTATGGCTACACCTTC. This translates into CASSLLGSAYGYTF.

This clonotype was seen only a few times. The chain recombines TRBV5-1 with TRBJ2-1; 11 nucleotides align to TRBD2. J lost 14 bases, V lost 4 bases, and 11 bases had no gene match. The CDR3 is made up of 14 amino acids. The germline CDR1 and CDR2 sequences are SGHRS and YFSETQ. The CDR3 bases are TGCGCCAGCAGCGGCGGGACTAGCGGCCCAGTGGAGTTCTTC. Translation gives CASSGGTSGPVEFF.

This clonotype was seen a handful of times. V and J are TRBV28 and TRBJ1-6, with TRBD1 matching 11 bases. Trimming took 5 bases from V and 8 from J; bases not matched to a gene: 8. Germline V gives CDR1 MDHEN, CDR2 SYDVKM. The CDR3 sequence is 16 residues long. The CDR3 is CASSNAGQGAHSPLHF. The DNA for the CDR3 is TGTGCCAGCAGTAACGCCGGACAGGGGGCACATTCACCCCTCCACTTT.

The gene calls are TRBV2 and TRBJ1-2; TRBD1 agrees at 7 bases. The CDR3 sequence is 13 residues long. The V and J ends lost 6 bases and 8 bases, in that order; junction bases with no gene match: 9. Germline CDR1 reads SNHLY; CDR2 reads FYNNEI. DNA for the CDR3: TGTGCCAGCAGGGACGACAGGGTCACGGGCTACACCTTC. Its protein product is CASRDDRVTGYTF.

With respect to this clonotype: A read error may account for a junction end that differs from germline. The chain is built from TRBV11-3 and TRBJ2-1; 7 nucleotides line up with TRBD1. This CDR3 has 16 residues. CDR1 is SGHNT, CDR2 YENEEA, per germline. The chain's CDR3 is CAGSLEGTASYNEQFF. Written as DNA, the CDR3 is TGTGCCGGCAGCTTAGAGGGGACAGCCTCCTACAATGAGCAGTTCTTC.

This chain joins TRBV20-1 and TRBJ1-5; TRBD1 might be the D (5 bases). The CDR3 has 14 amino acids. The V end was cut by 6 bases, the J end by 1 base, with 13 bases between. The germline V gene encodes CDR1 DFQATT and CDR2 SNEGSKA (reference sequence). The CDR3 bases are TGCAGTGCCCAACGAGGGGAGAGCAATCAGCCCCAGCATTTT. Its protein product is CSAQRGESNQPQHF.

In the case of this clonotype: At one of its ends the junction is not consistent with the germline gene, which may arise from a read error. CDR3 bases: TGCGCCAGCAGCTTGGATAGGGACACTGAAGCTTTCTTT. This gives the protein CASSLDRDTEAFF. This chain uses TRBV5-4 with TRBJ1-1; D gene unclear. This CDR3 region has 13 residues. Looked up from germline, CDR1 is SGHNT and CDR2 is YYREEE (reference sequence).